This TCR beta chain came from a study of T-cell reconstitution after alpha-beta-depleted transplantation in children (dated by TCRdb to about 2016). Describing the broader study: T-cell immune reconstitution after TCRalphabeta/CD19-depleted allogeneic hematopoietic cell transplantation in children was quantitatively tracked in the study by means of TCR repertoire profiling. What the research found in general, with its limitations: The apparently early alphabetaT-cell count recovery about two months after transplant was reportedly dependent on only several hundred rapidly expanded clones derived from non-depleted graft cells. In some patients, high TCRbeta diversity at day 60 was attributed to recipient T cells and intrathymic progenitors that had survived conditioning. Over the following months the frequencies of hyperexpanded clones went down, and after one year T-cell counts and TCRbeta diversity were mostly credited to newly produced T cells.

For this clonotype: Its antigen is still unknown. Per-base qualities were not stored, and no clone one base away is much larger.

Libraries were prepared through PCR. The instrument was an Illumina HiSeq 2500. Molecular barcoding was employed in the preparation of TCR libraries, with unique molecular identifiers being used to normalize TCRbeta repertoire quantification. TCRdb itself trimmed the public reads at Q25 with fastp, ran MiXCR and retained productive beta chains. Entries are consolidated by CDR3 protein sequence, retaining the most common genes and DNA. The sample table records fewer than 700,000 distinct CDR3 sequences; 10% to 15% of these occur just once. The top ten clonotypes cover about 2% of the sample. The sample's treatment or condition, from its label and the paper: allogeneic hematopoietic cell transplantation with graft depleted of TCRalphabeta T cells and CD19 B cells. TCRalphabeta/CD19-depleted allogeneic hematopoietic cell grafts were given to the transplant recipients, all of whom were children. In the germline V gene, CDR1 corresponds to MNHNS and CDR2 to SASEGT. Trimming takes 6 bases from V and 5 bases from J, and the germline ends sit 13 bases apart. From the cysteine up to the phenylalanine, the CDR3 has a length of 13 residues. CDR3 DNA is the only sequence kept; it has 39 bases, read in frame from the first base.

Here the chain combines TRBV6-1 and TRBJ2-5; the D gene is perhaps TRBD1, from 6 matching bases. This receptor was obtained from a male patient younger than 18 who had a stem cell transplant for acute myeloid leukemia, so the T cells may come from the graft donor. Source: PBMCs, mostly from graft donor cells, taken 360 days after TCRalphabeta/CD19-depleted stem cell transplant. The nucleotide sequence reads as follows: TGTGCCAGCAGGAGGGGGACGAGGGAGACCCAGTACTTC. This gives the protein CASRRGTRETQYF.